The 30 T cell receptor beta chains below all came from one sample that was sequenced in a study of blood T cell repertoires in COVID-19. Some clones are missing from TCRdb's copy, which holds only in-frame ones; the method was immunoSEQ multiplex PCR. This table has 200,000 to 300,000 clones, roughly four fifths appearing once. Source material: peripheral blood. The receptor set was obtained from a woman of 80 years or more with COVID-19, enrolled during active disease.

This clone occurred a few times. The V and J genes are TRBV4-2 and TRBJ2-7; possibly TRBD1 for D (6 bases). Trimming left V 4 bases short and J 12 bases short, with 16 bases between. There are 12 residues in the CDR3. Germline V gene data show CDR1 as LGHNA and CDR2 as YNFKEQ. CDR3: CASSPIQGLRYF. In DNA, the CDR3 is TGTGCCAGCAGCCCGATCCAGGGGTTGAGGTACTTC.

V is TRBV27 and J is TRBJ2-2, with 12 nucleotides matching TRBD2. Germline lookup yields CDR1 MNHEY and CDR2 SMNVEV (reference sequence). V gave up 7 bases and J gave up 4 bases; unmatched junction bases: 7. This CDR3 is 16 amino acids long. The CDR3 is CASKGLAGGGTGELFF. For the CDR3, the DNA is TGTGCCAGCAAGGGCCTAGCGGGAGGGGGCACCGGGGAGCTGTTTTTT.

The V call is TRBV7-2, the J call TRBJ2-1; TRBD1 matches 9 bases. Trimming at V came to 10 bases and at J to 11 bases, leaving 12 bases not matched to a gene. From germline, CDR1 is SGHTA and CDR2 FQGNSA. The CDR3 extends over 13 amino acids. CDR3 protein: CATTLGGTGKQFF. The CDR3 DNA follows: TGTGCCACCACCTTGGGGGGGACAGGGAAGCAGTTCTTC. The full variable domain, with the rest looked up from reference TRBV7-2 and TRBJ2-1, is GAGVSQSPSNKVTEKGKDVELRCDPISGHTALYWYRQSLGQGLEFLIYFQGNSAPDKSGLPSDRFSAERTGGSVSTLTIQRTQQEDSAVYLCATTLGGTGKQFFGPGTRLTVL.

The rearrangement links TRBV5-5 to TRBJ2-7; 11 positions agree with TRBD2. CDR3 length: 18 residues. The trim removed 0 bases at V and 0 bases at J, leaving 8 bases unmatched. Germline-derived CDR1 and CDR2 are SGHKS and YYEKEE (reference sequence). CDR3 sequence (DNA): TGTGCCAGCAGCTTGGCATCTTTAGCGGGAGGGTTCTCCTACGAGCAGTACTTC. It codes for CASSLASLAGGFSYEQYF.

The chain links TRBV28 to TRBJ2-3, with TRBD1 matching 11 bases. Trimming cost V 6 bases and J 0 bases; bases outside gene matches: 11. Per the germline V gene, CDR1 is MDHEN and CDR2 is SYDVKM. The CDR3 extends over 18 amino acids. CDR3 sequence reads: CASRSRPGTGGSTDTQYF. The CDR3, as DNA: TGTGCCAGCAGAAGTCGTCCAGGGACAGGGGGAAGCACAGATACGCAGTATTTT.

The CDR3 region has the DNA TGTGCCAGCAGTCCACCCCGAGGCAGTAACACTGAAGCTTTCTTT. It is translated as CASSPPRGSNTEAFF. The V call is TRBV3-1 (or the pseudogene TRBV3-2), the J call TRBJ1-1; D is uncertain. Germline V CDR1 and CDR2: LGHDT, YNNKEL (reference sequence). The V and J ends lost 6 bases and 2 bases respectively, with 16 bases between them. CDR3 length: 15 amino acids.

V usage is TRBV5-1 and J usage is TRBJ2-7, with 8 bases matching TRBD2. The germline gives CDR1 SGHRS, CDR2 YFSETQ. The CDR3 has 15 residues. V trimming: 6 bases; J trimming: 6 bases; junction bases outside the gene matches: 14. The CDR3 nucleotides read TGCGCCAGCATGGCGATTGTGGCGGGAGGTAGCGAGCAGTACTTC. This encodes CASMAIVAGGSEQYF.

The rearrangement uses TRBV27 and TRBJ2-7; D is possibly TRBD2 (5 bases). CDR1 and CDR2 (germline): MNHEY, SMNVEV (reference sequence). V was pared by 6 bases and J by 3 bases, with 18 bases between. This CDR3 comprises 15 residues. CDR3 residues: CASSDRGGHDYEQYF. CDR3 in DNA: TGTGCCAGCAGCGACCGAGGAGGTCACGACTACGAGCAGTACTTC.

The V and J genes are TRBV5-1 and TRBJ1-1; maybe TRBD1 (6 bases). CDR3 length equals 15 residues. V was shortened by 2 bases and J by 2 bases, with 13 bases between the two germline ends. Germline V CDR1 and CDR2: SGHRS, YFSETQ. The CDR3 coding sequence is TGCGCCAGCAGCTTAACAGGGCAGGAAAACACTGAAGCTTTCTTT. It specifies CASSLTGQENTEAFF.

The CDR3 sequence is CASFRSGTPLGAFF. CDR3 DNA sequence: TGTGCCAGTTTTCGGTCCGGGACTCCCTTGGGAGCTTTCTTT. This rearrangement joins TRBV19 to TRBJ1-1; possible D gene TRBD1, 5 bases. CDR3 length: 14 residues. V was trimmed by 8 bases and J by 10 bases, leaving 23 bases between them. Germline V gene data show CDR1 as LNHDA and CDR2 as SQIVND (reference sequence).

V is TRBV7-9 and J is TRBJ2-2; 8 bases are a match to TRBD2. Trimming cost V 3 bases and J 2 bases; bases outside gene matches: 5. The CDR3 spans 16 residues. Looked up from germline, CDR1 is SEHNR and CDR2 is FQNEAQ (reference sequence). Here the CDR3 reads CASSFSGGTNTGELFF. In DNA form, the CDR3 reads TGTGCCAGCAGCTTCTCGGGGGGGACCAACACCGGGGAGCTGTTTTTT.

This clone was detected once. The genes are TRBV6-2 or TRBV6-3 and TRBJ2-3; D unclear. The CDR3 has 16 amino acids. V lost 0 bases, J lost 2 bases, and 12 bases lay in between. From germline, CDR1 is MNHEY and CDR2 SVGEGT. CDR3: CASSYSQRWNTDTQYF. In DNA, the CDR3 is TGTGCCAGCAGTTACTCGCAGCGTTGGAACACAGATACGCAGTATTTT.

This clone appeared a few times. The rearrangement joins TRBV30 to TRBJ1-6; D remains unclear. This CDR3 comprises 12 residues. The germline V gene encodes CDR1 GTSNPN and CDR2 SVGIG (reference sequence). Trimming left V 5 bases short and J 4 bases short, with 6 bases between. CDR3 in amino acids: CAWAGYNSPLHF. The DNA of the CDR3 is TGTGCCTGGGCAGGTTATAATTCACCCCTCCACTTT.

The chain combines TRBV6-6 with TRBJ2-7; TRBD2 is a possible D gene (5 bases). This CDR3 region has 14 residues. CDR1 MNHNY and CDR2 SVGAGI come from the germline V gene (reference sequence). The V and J ends lost 0 bases and 2 bases respectively, with 8 bases between them. The DNA of the CDR3 is TGTGCCAGCAGTTACTCAGAGAGGGCCTACGAGCAGTACTTC. As protein: CASSYSERAYEQYF.

The J gene is TRBJ2-1, the V gene TRBV9; D may be TRBD1 (5 bases). This CDR3 has 15 amino acids. Trimming cost V 0 bases and J 5 bases, with 12 bases left between them. Germline V gives CDR1 SGDLS, CDR2 YYNGEE. This CDR3 reads CASSVVSGANNEQFF. The CDR3 DNA reads TGTGCCAGCAGCGTAGTAAGTGGGGCCAACAATGAGCAGTTCTTC.

This clone was found a few times. This chain uses TRBV7-8 with TRBJ1-1, with D tentatively TRBD1 (5 bases). The CDR3 extends over 16 amino acids. Deletions cut 1 base from V and 4 bases from J, with 16 bases between. Germline CDR1 reads SGHVS; CDR2 reads FQNEAQ. Written as DNA, the CDR3 is TGTGCCAGCAGCTTAGGTCCTCAGGGTGTGATCACTGAAGCTTTCTTT. This codes for CASSLGPQGVITEAFF.

This sequence joins TRBV10-3 and TRBJ2-7; 7 bases map to TRBD1. CDR3 length: 13 residues. CDR1 is ENHRY and CDR2 is SYGVKD in the germline V gene. The V and J ends lost 7 bases and 2 bases, in that order; junction bases with no gene match: 5. The CDR3 protein is CAIKEDRAYEQYF. DNA for the CDR3: TGTGCCATCAAAGAAGACAGGGCCTACGAGCAGTACTTC.

The V gene is TRBV19, the J gene TRBJ2-4; no clear D. The V gene lost 4 bases and the J gene lost 9 bases, with 7 bases spanning the gap. Germline CDR1 and CDR2: LNHDA and SQIVND (reference sequence). This CDR3 comprises 11 residues. The CDR3 here is CASSTPVIQYF. The CDR3 DNA sequence: TGTGCCAGTAGTACCCCAGTCATTCAGTACTTC. Together with reference TRBV19 and TRBJ2-4, the CDR3 gives the full variable domain: DGGITQSPKYLFRKEGQNVTLSCEQNLNHDAMYWYRQDPGQGLRLIYYSQIVNDFQKGDIAEGYSVSREKKESFPLTVTSAQKNPTAFYLCASSTPVIQYFGAGTRLSVL.

This chain connects TRBV27 to TRBJ1-1; possible D gene TRBD1, 5 bases. Trimming pared 3 bases from V and 1 base from J, leaving 9 bases between. The CDR3 consists of 14 residues. Germline CDR1 reads MNHEY; CDR2 reads SMNVEV (reference sequence). The CDR3 sequence is CASSFRQKNTEAFF. In DNA, the CDR3 is TGTGCCAGCAGTTTTAGACAGAAGAACACTGAAGCTTTCTTT.

The CDR3 is CASSPNRSGLEGYTF. CDR3 in DNA: TGTGCCAGCTCACCAAACCGGTCAGGGCTCGAAGGCTACACCTTC. This chain joins TRBV18 and TRBJ1-2; maybe TRBD1 (5 bases). The CDR3 consists of 15 residues. V lost 2 bases and J lost 8, with 18 bases in between. Germline V gene data show CDR1 as KGHSH and CDR2 as LQKENI. The full variable domain, with the rest looked up from reference TRBV18 and TRBJ1-2, is NAGVMQNPRHLVRRRGQEARLRCSPMKGHSHVYWYRQLPEEGLKFMVYLQKENIIDESGMPKERFSAEFPKEGPSILRIQQVVRGDSAAYFCASSPNRSGLEGYTFGSGTRLTVV.

A single count supports this clone. This rearrangement joins TRBV18 to TRBJ1-1, with 8 bases lining up with TRBD1. The trim removed 6 bases at V and 0 bases at J, leaving 9 bases unmatched. The V gene's germline CDR1 is KGHSH and CDR2 LQKENI. This CDR3 is 16 amino acids long. The CDR3 nucleotides read TGTGCCAGCTCGCGGACAGGGTCTGATCTGAACACTGAAGCTTTCTTT. Its translation is CASSRTGSDLNTEAFF.

This rearrangement joins TRBV3-1 (or the pseudogene TRBV3-2) to TRBJ1-1; D may be TRBD1 (5 bases). Germline CDR1 is LGHDT and CDR2 is YNNKEL (reference sequence). The CDR3 covers 15 residues. The V and J ends lost 4 bases and 0 bases respectively, with 12 bases between them. CDR3 DNA: TGTGCCAGCAGCCGGATGGACACCATGAACACTGAAGCTTTCTTT. Its translation: CASSRMDTMNTEAFF.

V and J are TRBV12-3 or TRBV12-4 and TRBJ1-1, with TRBD1 as a possible D gene (5 bases). This CDR3 region has 11 residues. The CDR3 protein is CALGGDAEAFF. The CDR3 nucleotides read TGTGCATTGGGCGGGGACGCTGAAGCTTTCTTT.

The V and J genes are TRBV7-2 and TRBJ2-3; 12 nucleotides agree with TRBD2. The CDR3 consists of 17 residues. The V gene's germline CDR1 is SGHTA and CDR2 FQGNSA. The V gene end was trimmed by 5 bases and the J gene end by 6 bases; junction bases not matched to a gene: 12. In DNA form, the CDR3 reads TGTGCCAGCAGCCACGGGCGACTAGCGGGGGCGGGGGATACGCAGTATTTT. This translates into CASSHGRLAGAGDTQYF.

This rearrangement joins TRBV6-6 to TRBJ1-1; tentatively, D is TRBD1 (5 bases). The V end was cut by 0 bases, the J end by 6 bases, with 14 bases between. The CDR3 is 15 residues long. Looked up from germline, CDR1 is MNHNY and CDR2 is SVGAGI (reference sequence). The CDR3 is CASSYSNRLEPEAFF. The CDR3 DNA reads as TGTGCCAGCAGTTACTCGAACAGGCTGGAACCTGAAGCTTTCTTT.

The chain carries TRBV7-9 and TRBJ2-2; TRBD2 is a possible D gene (5 bases). This CDR3 has 17 residues. V was clipped by 5 bases and J by 0 bases, with 16 bases between them. CDR1 SEHNR and CDR2 FQNEAQ come from the germline V gene (reference sequence). In DNA, the CDR3 is TGTGCCAGCAGCCAGCCGGGGTATGGAGCGAACACCGGGGAGCTGTTTTTT. This sequence encodes CASSQPGYGANTGELFF. The full variable domain, with the rest looked up from reference TRBV7-9 and TRBJ2-2, is DTGVSQNPRHKITKRGQNVTFRCDPISEHNRLYWYRQTLGQGPEFLTYFQNEAQLEKSRLLSDRFSAERPKGSFSTLEIQRTEQGDSAMYLCASSQPGYGANTGELFFGEGSRLTVL.

The chain joins TRBV14 to TRBJ1-1, with a tentative D call TRBD1 (5 bases). The V gene's germline CDR1 is SGHDN and CDR2 FVKESK. V lost 4 bases and J 0 bases, leaving 18 bases between the germline ends. The CDR3 spans 17 residues. The CDR3 nucleotides are TGTGCCAGCAGCCCTCGGACATCCCAGAGATTGAACACTGAAGCTTTCTTT. Protein product: CASSPRTSQRLNTEAFF.

The chain has TRBV5-1 and TRBJ1-5; TRBD1 agrees at 9 bases. The CDR3 loop spans 14 amino acids. CDR1 is SGHRS, CDR2 YFSETQ, per germline. V gave up 4 bases and J gave up 4 bases; unmatched junction bases: 3. The CDR3 DNA sequence: TGCGCCAGCAGCCCTGACAGGGGGAATCAGCCCCAGCATTTT. It yields the protein CASSPDRGNQPQHF.

This chain uses TRBV3-1 (or the pseudogene TRBV3-2) with TRBJ1-2; tentative D call: TRBD1 (5 bases). Trimming cost V 3 bases and J 0 bases, with 11 bases left between them. The germline gives CDR1 LGHDT, CDR2 YNNKEL (reference sequence). The CDR3 sequence is 15 residues long. CDR3 residues: CASSHSGRANYGYTF. In DNA, the CDR3 is TGTGCCAGCAGCCACTCAGGGAGGGCTAACTATGGCTACACCTTC.

This clone was recorded only once. The chain combines TRBV18 with TRBJ1-1, with a tentative D call TRBD1 (5 bases). CDR1 and CDR2 (germline): KGHSH, LQKENI. The CDR3 is 15 amino acids. Trimming removed 0 bases at V and 4 bases at J, with 12 bases between. CDR3 sequence (DNA): TGTGCCAGCTCACCACCTCCGAGGGGAGGCACTGAAGCTTTCTTT. This gives the protein CASSPPPRGGTEAFF. The full variable domain, completed using reference TRBV18 and TRBJ1-1, is NAGVMQNPRHLVRRRGQEARLRCSPMKGHSHVYWYRQLPEEGLKFMVYLQKENIIDESGMPKERFSAEFPKEGPSILRIQQVVRGDSAAYFCASSPPPRGGTEAFFGQGTRLTVV.